Described below is a single T cell receptor (beta chain) sequence and its context. Its antigen remains unknown. Two oligonucleotides, mixed equimolar, formed the beta constant-region primer covering TRBC1 and TRBC2. TCRdb analysed the UMI-ligation and nested PCR reads with MiXCR anew, one entry per CDR3 protein. The sample holds 37,000 or so distinct CDR3 sequences, roughly 13% seen once. This sample was included in a study of naive and memory T cell subsets. Four subsets defined by CD45RA and CD27 were sorted after CD3, CD4, CD8 and live/dead staining. Trimming removed 0 bases at V and 8 bases at J, with 11 bases between. CDR3 length: 13 residues. Germline V gene lookup returns CDR1 SGHRS and CDR2 YFSETQ. General study results and limits: Over 85% of naive TCR sequences appeared only once, unlike memory subsets. Naive and memory subsets had different power law exponents for TCR abundance.

This receptor was obtained from a human donor in good health. The chain uses TRBV5-1 and TRBJ1-2, with D unclear. Sequences were obtained from effector memory CD4+ T cells from blood. As for subset: effector memory, CD45RA- CD27-. DNA of the CDR3: TGCGCCAGCAGCTTGGGTGAATCGCGCGGCTACACCTTC. It is translated as CASSLGESRGYTF.